The next 21 T cell receptor beta chains were all read from a single sample in a study of monozygotic twins with cystic fibrosis. Only in-frame clones appear in the TCRdb table, and some are missing; sequencing was by immunoSEQ multiplex PCR. The table lists 30,000 to 40,000 clones, around 65% of them singletons. Sequenced sample: blood. The receptors stem from a girl aged 10-17 years with cystic fibrosis.

The chain recombines TRBV27 with TRBJ2-7; unclear D gene. V gave up 3 bases and J gave up 1 base, with 10 bases separating them. Germline V gene data show CDR1 as MNHEY and CDR2 as SMNVEV (reference sequence). This CDR3 comprises 14 residues. The CDR3 DNA is TGTGCCAGCAGTTTGAAGGTAGGATCCTACGAGCAGTACGTC. Encoded protein: CASSLKVGSYEQYV.

This chain uses TRBV6-5 with TRBJ1-3; D unresolved. Deletions cut 4 bases from V and 1 base from J, with 8 bases between. The CDR3 totals 14 residues. CDR1 and CDR2 (germline): MNHEY, SVGAGI. Written as DNA, the CDR3 is TGTGCCAGCAGTTTTGCCCAGTCTGGAAACACCATATATTTT. Its protein is CASSFAQSGNTIYF.

The chain has TRBV5-4 and TRBJ2-1, with 11 bases matching TRBD2. Germline V gives CDR1 SGHNT, CDR2 YYREEE (reference sequence). This CDR3 region has 16 residues. V lost 0 bases and J lost 8; bases outside the gene matches: 7. CDR3 sequence reads: CASSLGGTSGTYEQFF. CDR3 nucleotide sequence: TGTGCCAGCAGCTTGGGGGGGACTAGCGGTACATATGAGCAGTTCTTC.

The chain carries TRBV30 and TRBJ1-2; 7 bases agree with TRBD1. Trimming cost V 3 bases and J 7 bases; bases outside gene matches: 14. The germline CDR1 and CDR2 sequences are GTSNPN and SVGIG (reference sequence). The CDR3 contains 15 residues. Here the CDR3 DNA reads TGTGCCTGGAGGGACCTTACAGGGGATTTGGGTGGCTACACCTTC. As protein: CAWRDLTGDLGGYTF.

V and J are TRBV6-6 and TRBJ2-5; 14 bases are a match to TRBD2. CDR1 and CDR2 (germline): MNHNY, SVGAGI (reference sequence). The CDR3 is 16 residues long. Trimming removed 5 bases from V and 1 base from J; junction bases left unmatched: 3. CDR3 nucleotide sequence: TGTGCCAGCAGTAGGACTAGCGGGAGGTTCCAAGAGACCCAGTACTTC. The encoded protein is CASSRTSGRFQETQYF.

The rearrangement uses TRBV2 and TRBJ1-2; TRBD1 matches 7 bases. Trimming took 5 bases from V and 5 from J; bases not matched to a gene: 11. This CDR3 spans 15 amino acids. Germline V gene lookup returns CDR1 SNHLY and CDR2 FYNNEI. The CDR3 DNA sequence: TGTGCCAGCAGTTATGCCGGGACAGACTTTTATGGCTACACCTTC. Its protein product is CASSYAGTDFYGYTF.

This clone was observed a few times. The chain employs TRBV9 and TRBJ1-2; 7 nucleotides line up with TRBD1. From germline, CDR1 is SGDLS and CDR2 YYNGEE. The CDR3 is 14 amino acids. The junction had 2 bases not matched to a gene; V was cut back by 2 bases and J by 1 base. This CDR3 is CASSVGDSNYGYTF. CDR3 nucleotide sequence: TGTGCCAGCAGCGTTGGGGACAGTAACTATGGCTACACCTTC.

V usage is TRBV4-3 and J usage is TRBJ2-3, with 9 nucleotides matching TRBD2. The CDR3 loop spans 16 amino acids. J lost 3 bases, V lost 3 bases, and 7 bases had no gene match. Germline loops: CDR1 LGHNA, CDR2 YSLEER. CDR3 in DNA: TGCGCCAGCAGCCAGCAACTAGCGGGCACAACAGATACGCAGTATTTT. Translated, it gives CASSQQLAGTTDTQYF.

V is TRBV18 and J is TRBJ2-3; no clear D gene. V shed 2 bases and J shed 5 bases, with 8 bases lying between them. Germline CDR1 KGHSH, CDR2 LQKENI. The CDR3 is 13 residues long. This CDR3 reads CASSPAALDTQYF. The CDR3 bases are TGTGCCAGCTCACCAGCGGCGCTAGATACGCAGTATTTT.

The rearrangement links TRBV5-1 to TRBJ2-5, with D perhaps TRBD2 (6 bases). Looked up from germline, CDR1 is SGHRS and CDR2 is YFSETQ. This CDR3 is built from 14 residues. The V end lost 2 bases, the J end lost 2 bases, and 10 bases lay between the germline ends. The CDR3 region has the DNA TGCGCCAGCAGCTTTTTGCGGGAACAAGAGACCCAGTACTTC. Protein: CASSFLREQETQYF.

The genes are TRBV7-2 and TRBJ2-7, with D perhaps matching TRBD2 (6 bases). Trimming pared 2 bases from V and 4 bases from J, leaving 18 bases between. The CDR3 spans 16 residues. In germline, CDR1 is SGHTA, CDR2 FQGNSA. Here the CDR3 DNA reads TGTGCCAGCAGCTTATGGGCGGGGACGGGTTGGTACGAGCAGTACTTC. Its translation: CASSLWAGTGWYEQYF.

This rearrangement joins TRBV6-6 to TRBJ1-3; D unresolved. V dropped 4 bases and J dropped 1 base, with 11 bases sitting between them. Germline assignment: CDR1 MNHNY and CDR2 SVGAGI (reference sequence). This CDR3 comprises 15 residues. This CDR3 is CASSSTALSGNTIYF. In DNA form, the CDR3 reads TGTGCCAGCAGTTCTACAGCACTATCTGGAAACACCATATATTTT.

The rearrangement joins TRBV7-8 to TRBJ2-2, with 14 bases aligning to TRBD2. Germline V CDR1 and CDR2: SGHVS, FQNEAQ. The V gene end was trimmed by 3 bases and the J gene end by 3 bases; junction bases not matched to a gene: 12. The CDR3 has 20 amino acids. The DNA for the CDR3 is TGTGCCAGCAGCTTTACGACTAGCGGGAGGGCCCACCGGGACACCGGGGAGCTGTTTTTT. This encodes CASSFTTSGRAHRDTGELFF.

This chain connects TRBV25-1 to TRBJ2-1; TRBD1 might be the D (5 bases). Trimming shortened V by 7 bases and J by 4 bases, and 11 bases separated the two germline ends. This CDR3 contains 13 residues. Germline V gene data show CDR1 as MGHDK and CDR2 as SYGVNS. The CDR3 loop reads CASTWTQYNEQFF. The CDR3 bases are TGTGCCAGCACTTGGACACAGTACAATGAGCAGTTCTTC.

This chain uses TRBV10-2 with TRBJ2-1; D may be TRBD1 (6 bases). The ends were cut back, 5 bases at V and 0 bases at J, with 14 bases in the middle. Germline V CDR1 and CDR2: WSHSY, SAAADI. The CDR3 length is 16 residues. In DNA form, the CDR3 reads TGCGCCAGCAGTATAGAGGCAGGGGTCTCCTACAATGAGCAGTTCTTC. The encoded protein is CASSIEAGVSYNEQFF.

The chain joins TRBV7-9 to TRBJ2-3; the match to TRBD2 covers 10 bases. Losses at the gene ends were 5 bases for V and 4 bases for J; bases not matched to a gene: 12. CDR1 and CDR2 from the germline V gene are SEHNR and FQNEAQ (reference sequence). The CDR3 spans 17 residues. The CDR3 DNA is TGTGCCAGCAGCCAAAGAAGGCTAGCGGGAGTTTCAGATACGCAGTATTTT. It is translated as CASSQRRLAGVSDTQYF.

The chain combines TRBV19 with TRBJ1-1; D ambiguous. Trimming took off 5 bases at V and 0 bases at J, with 13 bases between the two ends. This CDR3 has 15 residues. Germline loops: CDR1 LNHDA, CDR2 SQIVND (reference sequence). The CDR3 sequence is CASSPPNRVNTEAFF. The CDR3 nucleotides are TGTGCCAGTAGTCCACCTAATAGGGTGAACACTGAAGCTTTCTTT.

This chain uses TRBV7-9 with TRBJ2-2; D not resolved. In germline, CDR1 is SEHNR, CDR2 FQNEAQ (reference sequence). CDR3 length: 15 residues. V shed 5 bases and J shed 4 bases, with 14 bases lying between them. The CDR3 reads CASSHGVEATGELFF. CDR3 nucleotides: TGTGCCAGCAGCCACGGTGTAGAGGCCACCGGGGAGCTGTTTTTT.

The chain employs TRBV25-1 and TRBJ2-2; tentative D call: TRBD1 (6 bases). Germline lookup yields CDR1 MGHDK and CDR2 SYGVNS. V was pared by 2 bases and J by 8 bases, with 21 bases between. This CDR3 has 17 residues. CDR3 nucleotides: TGTGCCAGCAGTGAAGACAGGTCCTCAGGGATAGCGGGGGAGCTGTTTTTT. Amino acid sequence: CASSEDRSSGIAGELFF.

J is TRBJ1-1 and V is TRBV4-3, with D perhaps TRBD1 (6 bases). Trimming removed 0 bases at V and 11 bases at J, with 13 bases between. This CDR3 spans 13 amino acids. Germline V lookup: CDR1 LGHNA, CDR2 YSLEER. The chain's CDR3 is CASSQEVGGLAFF. The CDR3 nucleotides read TGCGCCAGCAGCCAAGAAGTCGGGGGGCTGGCTTTCTTT.

V usage is TRBV10-3 and J usage is TRBJ1-2, with D uncertain. This CDR3 region has 13 residues. Germline V gene sequence: CDR1 ENHRY, CDR2 SYGVKD. V was trimmed by 8 bases and J by 8 bases, leaving 18 bases between them. CDR3 nucleotides: TGTGCCATCGGGGAAAGGAGCCTTTTGGGCTACACCTTC. It encodes CAIGERSLLGYTF.